Below are 4 T cell receptor beta chains sequenced from a single sample in a study of stem cell transplantation in POMP-related autoinflammatory disease. The data were produced by immunoSEQ multiplex PCR, yet TCRdb's version contains in-frame clones alone and is incomplete. Seen here are over 60,000 clones, more than 75% observed once, and the top ten hold about 0.66%. The source was CD4+ T cells from PBMCs, collected after stem cell transplantation. The source of these receptors is a human patient with POMP-related autoinflammation and immune dysregulation (PRAID). Among the T cells, some may be from the graft donor.

The chain carries TRBV19 and TRBJ1-2; D not resolved. V lost 1 base, J lost 6 bases, and 9 bases lay in between. Germline CDR1 reads LNHDA; CDR2 reads SQIVND (reference sequence). The CDR3 has 13 residues. CDR3 coding DNA: TGTGCCAGTAGTATAGCAGTGCGGGATGGCTACACCTTC. As protein: CASSIAVRDGYTF.

The J gene is TRBJ1-6, the V gene TRBV28; weak D call: TRBD1 (6 bases). The V gene's germline CDR1 is MDHEN and CDR2 SYDVKM. The CDR3 sequence is 13 residues long. The V end was cut by 6 bases, the J end by 13 bases, with 16 bases between. The CDR3 bases are TGTGCCAGCAGACGATCGGGGGCCCGGCCCCTCCACTTT. Translating it yields CASRRSGARPLHF.

This clone was seen more than once but under ten times. This chain links TRBV11-3 with TRBJ2-1; either TRBD1 or TRBD2 may fit D (6 bases each). This CDR3 is built from 14 residues. Germline assignment: CDR1 SGHNT and CDR2 YENEEA. V was clipped by 5 bases and J by 9 bases, with 17 bases between them. The CDR3 protein is CASSPGDIGGEQFF. The CDR3 DNA is TGTGCCAGCAGCCCGGGGGACATCGGGGGTGAGCAGTTCTTC. The whole variable domain, filled in from reference TRBV11-3 and TRBJ2-1, reads EAGVVQSPRYKIIEKKQPVAFWCNPISGHNTLYWYLQNLGQGPELLIRYENEEAVDDSQLPKDRFSAERLKGVDSTLKIQPAELGDSAVYLCASSPGDIGGEQFFGPGTRLTVL.

This sequence joins TRBV2 and TRBJ1-4; D is unclear. There are 15 residues in the CDR3. Germline-derived CDR1 and CDR2 are SNHLY and FYNNEI. V was shortened by 2 bases and J by 2 bases, with 9 bases between the two germline ends. In nucleotides, the CDR3 is TGTGCCAGCAGTGAACGGGTTGGGACTAATGAAAAACTGTTTTTT. This gives the protein CASSERVGTNEKLFF.